Shown below are 14 T cell receptor beta chains from a single sample sequenced in a study of OX40 agonist ivuxolimab in advanced cancers. Receptors were amplified or captured by the immunoSEQ multiplex PCR assay. TCRdb's version of the immuneACCESS table is confined to in-frame rearrangements and falls short of the full clone set. An unresolved V gene accounts for under half of the shortfall where checked; the remainder is of unknown origin. This sample holds some 50,000 clones; around 84% were observed only once. The ten largest clonotypes hold 1.5% to 2% of the sample. This specimen was CD4+ or CD8+ T cells sorted from blood, taken in a trial of the OX40 agonist ivuxolimab. These receptors all stem from an adult with an advanced solid tumor such as melanoma, head and neck, liver or kidney cancer.

This rearrangement joins TRBV20-1 to TRBJ1-6; no firm D call. The V end was cut by 2 bases, the J end by 8 bases, with 4 bases between. Germline CDR1 DFQATT, CDR2 SNEGSKA (reference sequence). This CDR3 has 11 amino acids. CDR3 sequence: CSARKDSPLHF. CDR3 DNA sequence: TGCAGTGCTAGAAAGGATTCACCCCTCCACTTT.

The rearrangement links TRBV5-1 to TRBJ2-7, with TRBD1 matching 12 bases. This CDR3 contains 15 residues. The V segment lost 4 bases and the J segment 4 bases; nucleotides outside the gene matches: 6. Per germline, CDR1 SGHRS and CDR2 YFSETQ. The CDR3 sequence is CASSLGTGGGYEQYF. In DNA, the CDR3 is TGCGCCAGCAGCCTCGGGACAGGGGGCGGGTACGAGCAGTACTTC.

V is TRBV11-1 and J is TRBJ2-1; no clear D. Germline loops: CDR1 SGHAT, CDR2 FQDESV (reference sequence). V was clipped by 1 base and J by 3 bases, with 16 bases between them. The CDR3 sequence is 17 residues long. CDR3 in DNA: TGTGCCAGCAGCTTAGGGGCCCCCTTCGAAGGCTACAATGAGCAGTTCTTC. Amino acid sequence: CASSLGAPFEGYNEQFF.

The chain joins TRBV9 to TRBJ1-3, with 7 bases that match TRBD1. Trimming removed 3 bases from V and 4 bases from J; junction bases left unmatched: 7. The CDR3 covers 15 residues. Germline V gene sequence: CDR1 SGDLS, CDR2 YYNGEE. CDR3 residues: CASSALQGIGNTIYF. CDR3 DNA sequence: TGTGCCAGCAGCGCCCTACAGGGGATCGGAAACACCATATATTTT.

V usage is TRBV18 and J usage is TRBJ2-7, with TRBD2 as a possible D gene (6 bases). The CDR3 loop spans 15 amino acids. Germline lookup yields CDR1 KGHSH and CDR2 LQKENI. Trimming shortened V by 0 bases and J by 1 base, and 10 bases separated the two germline ends. The CDR3 is CASSPPQRASYEQYF. The CDR3 nucleotides read TGTGCCAGCTCACCACCTCAGCGGGCTTCCTACGAGCAGTACTTC.

This chain joins TRBV11-3 and TRBJ2-1; tentatively, D is TRBD2 (6 bases). The length of the CDR3 is 14 residues. Germline CDR1 SGHNT, CDR2 YENEEA. V lost 5 bases to trimming and J lost 6 bases, with 14 bases between them. The CDR3 coding sequence is TGTGCCAGCAGCCTCGGGGAGGCGGGCAATGAGCAGTTCTTC. Translation gives CASSLGEAGNEQFF.

CDR3 sequence reads: CASNTRGRGNEQFF. The CDR3 nucleotides are TGTGCCAGCAATACCAGGGGGCGAGGCAATGAGCAGTTCTTC. The chain carries TRBV6-1 and TRBJ2-1, with 8 positions matching TRBD1. The CDR3 is 14 residues long. V trimming: 7 bases; J trimming: 6 bases; junction bases outside the gene matches: 8. Germline values: CDR1 MNHNS, CDR2 SASEGT.

V and J are TRBV7-9 and TRBJ2-1; D call uncertain. V lost 2 bases to trimming and J lost 8 bases, with 4 bases between them. This CDR3 comprises 11 residues. Germline V gene data show CDR1 as SEHNR and CDR2 as FQNEAQ (reference sequence). CDR3 coding DNA: TGTGCCAGCAGCTTACGACATGAGCAGTTCTTC. Protein product: CASSLRHEQFF.

This clone appeared a single time. CDR3: CASMTGLGTEAFF. The CDR3 DNA follows: TGTGCCAGTATGACAGGGCTGGGAACTGAAGCTTTCTTT. This rearrangement joins TRBV10-3 to TRBJ1-1, with 7 bases aligning to TRBD1. The CDR3 has 13 residues. In germline, CDR1 is ENHRY, CDR2 SYGVKD. V lost 10 bases to trimming and J lost 5 bases; unmatched junction nucleotides: 10.

This clone was seen a few times. This sequence joins TRBV5-4 and TRBJ1-3; no definite D call. Germline V lookup: CDR1 SGHNT, CDR2 YYREEE (reference sequence). The CDR3 has 15 amino acids. V lost 0 bases, J lost 0 bases, and 7 bases lay in between. CDR3 sequence reads: CASSLDSFSGNTIYF. The DNA for the CDR3 is TGTGCCAGCAGCTTGGACAGCTTCTCTGGAAACACCATATATTTT.

The CDR3 region is CASSQDFRKGWTEAFF. In DNA form, the CDR3 reads TGCGCCAGCAGCCAAGATTTCAGAAAGGGGTGGACTGAAGCTTTCTTT. This chain joins TRBV4-3 and TRBJ1-1; TRBD1 is a possible D gene (5 bases). V was cut by 0 bases and J by 5 bases, with 16 bases left in between. CDR1 and CDR2 (germline): LGHNA, YSLEER. The CDR3 spans 16 residues.

This clone was recorded a few times. The chain is built from TRBV6-6 and TRBJ1-5, with no clear D. This CDR3 comprises 12 residues. V gave up 2 bases and J gave up 7 bases, with 6 bases separating them. Germline V CDR1 and CDR2: MNHNY, SVGAGI (reference sequence). The CDR3 DNA is TGTGCCAGCAGTTACCCGCCCCAGCCCCAGCATTTT. Protein product: CASSYPPQPQHF.

The genes are TRBV5-1 and TRBJ2-1; either TRBD1 or TRBD2 may supply D (5 bases each). Between the trimmed V and J ends, which lost 4 bases and 9 bases, there was a span of 17 bases. Germline values: CDR1 SGHRS, CDR2 YFSETQ. CDR3 length equals 14 residues. The CDR3 DNA reads TGCGCCAGCAGCCCCCTGGTCGCAGGGACTGAGCAGTTCTTC. Its protein product is CASSPLVAGTEQFF.

This chain connects TRBV7-2 to TRBJ2-7; D is ambiguous. The CDR3 totals 13 residues. Per germline, CDR1 SGHTA and CDR2 FQGNSA. The ends were cut back, 2 bases at V and 5 bases at J, with 10 bases in the middle. The CDR3 spells CASSLNLRDEQYF. The CDR3 DNA follows: TGTGCCAGCAGCTTAAACCTGCGCGACGAGCAGTACTTC.